Many counts were recorded for the clone carrying this T cell receptor (beta chain). Researchers amplified the TCR beta CDR3 regions from RNA transcripts. The HTBI primer set served for first-round RT-PCR of the TCR CDR3. One entry per CDR3 protein results from TCRdb running MiXCR on the multiplex PCR reads. In the table there are nearly 750,000 distinct CDR3 sequences, under 45% of which are singletons. Germline loops: CDR1 SQVTM, CDR2 ANQGSEA. Trimming cost V 4 bases and J 0 bases; bases outside gene matches: 14. This CDR3 comprises 17 residues. It was considered stable Graves' hyperthyroidism when ophthalmopathy did not progress within 18 months. Those with hyperthyroidism were 18 to 65 years old, newly diagnosed, and ill for under 2 months. Patients showing uncontrolled infection, other autoimmune disease, pregnancy or lactation were ineligible. This sample was included in a study of T cells in Graves' hyperthyroidism and ophthalmopathy. Study context: Prior to any treatment, at the point of initial diagnosis, peripheral blood was collected.

This clonotype originated in a woman in her forties with Graves' hyperthyroidism. Sequences were obtained from blood. V and J are TRBV29-1 and TRBJ1-1; 7 bases are shared with TRBD1. The CDR3 DNA reads TGCAGCGTTGCATTCATGGTCACAGGGGATGTGAACACTGAAGCTTTCTTT. Translated: CSVAFMVTGDVNTEAFF.